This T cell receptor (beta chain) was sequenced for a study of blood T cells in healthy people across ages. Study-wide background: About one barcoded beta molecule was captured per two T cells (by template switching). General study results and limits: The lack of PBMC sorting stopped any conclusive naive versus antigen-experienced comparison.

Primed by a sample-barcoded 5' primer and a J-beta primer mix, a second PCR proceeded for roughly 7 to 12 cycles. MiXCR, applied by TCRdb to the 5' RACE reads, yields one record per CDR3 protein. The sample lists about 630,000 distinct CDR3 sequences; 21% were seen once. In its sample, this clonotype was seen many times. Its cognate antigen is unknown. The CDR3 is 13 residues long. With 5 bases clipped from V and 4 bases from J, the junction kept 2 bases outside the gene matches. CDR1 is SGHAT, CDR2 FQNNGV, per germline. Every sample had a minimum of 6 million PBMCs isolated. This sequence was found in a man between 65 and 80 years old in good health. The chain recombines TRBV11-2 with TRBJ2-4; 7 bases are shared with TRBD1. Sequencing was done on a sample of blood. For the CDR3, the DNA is TGTGCCAGCAGCATGGGACAGAAAAACATTCAGTACTTC. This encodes CASSMGQKNIQYF.